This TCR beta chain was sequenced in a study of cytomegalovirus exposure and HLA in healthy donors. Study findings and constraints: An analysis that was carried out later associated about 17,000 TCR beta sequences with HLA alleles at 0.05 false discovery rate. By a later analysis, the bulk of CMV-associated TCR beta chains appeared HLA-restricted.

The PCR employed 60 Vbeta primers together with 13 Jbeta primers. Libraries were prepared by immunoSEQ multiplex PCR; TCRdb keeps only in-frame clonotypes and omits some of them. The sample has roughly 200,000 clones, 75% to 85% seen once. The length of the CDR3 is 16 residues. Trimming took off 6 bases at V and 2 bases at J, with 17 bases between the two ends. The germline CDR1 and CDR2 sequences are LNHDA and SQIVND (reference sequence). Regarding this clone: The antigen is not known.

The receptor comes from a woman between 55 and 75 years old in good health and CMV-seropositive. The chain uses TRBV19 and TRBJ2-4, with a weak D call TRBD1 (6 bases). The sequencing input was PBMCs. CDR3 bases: TGTGCCAGTAGCCCGCCCACACAGGGCCCCAAAAACATTCAGTACTTC. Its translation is CASSPPTQGPKNIQYF.